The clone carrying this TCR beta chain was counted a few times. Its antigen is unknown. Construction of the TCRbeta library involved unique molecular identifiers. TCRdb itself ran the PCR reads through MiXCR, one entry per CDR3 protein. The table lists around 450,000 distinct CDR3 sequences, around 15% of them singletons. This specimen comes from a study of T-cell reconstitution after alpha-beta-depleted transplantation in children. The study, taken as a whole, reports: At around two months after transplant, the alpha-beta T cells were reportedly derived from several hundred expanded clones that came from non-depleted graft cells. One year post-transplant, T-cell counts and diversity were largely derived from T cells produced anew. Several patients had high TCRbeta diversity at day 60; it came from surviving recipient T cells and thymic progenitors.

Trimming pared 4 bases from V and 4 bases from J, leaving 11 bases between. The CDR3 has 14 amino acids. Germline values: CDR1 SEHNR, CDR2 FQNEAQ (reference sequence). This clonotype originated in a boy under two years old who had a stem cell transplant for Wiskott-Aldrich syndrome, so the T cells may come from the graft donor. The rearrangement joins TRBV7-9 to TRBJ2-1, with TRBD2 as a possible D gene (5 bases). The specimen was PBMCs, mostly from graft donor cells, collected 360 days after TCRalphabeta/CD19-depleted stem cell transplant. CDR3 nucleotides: TGTGCCAGCAGCTCCCGAGGGCAATACAATGAGCAGTTCTTC. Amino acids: CASSSRGQYNEQFF.